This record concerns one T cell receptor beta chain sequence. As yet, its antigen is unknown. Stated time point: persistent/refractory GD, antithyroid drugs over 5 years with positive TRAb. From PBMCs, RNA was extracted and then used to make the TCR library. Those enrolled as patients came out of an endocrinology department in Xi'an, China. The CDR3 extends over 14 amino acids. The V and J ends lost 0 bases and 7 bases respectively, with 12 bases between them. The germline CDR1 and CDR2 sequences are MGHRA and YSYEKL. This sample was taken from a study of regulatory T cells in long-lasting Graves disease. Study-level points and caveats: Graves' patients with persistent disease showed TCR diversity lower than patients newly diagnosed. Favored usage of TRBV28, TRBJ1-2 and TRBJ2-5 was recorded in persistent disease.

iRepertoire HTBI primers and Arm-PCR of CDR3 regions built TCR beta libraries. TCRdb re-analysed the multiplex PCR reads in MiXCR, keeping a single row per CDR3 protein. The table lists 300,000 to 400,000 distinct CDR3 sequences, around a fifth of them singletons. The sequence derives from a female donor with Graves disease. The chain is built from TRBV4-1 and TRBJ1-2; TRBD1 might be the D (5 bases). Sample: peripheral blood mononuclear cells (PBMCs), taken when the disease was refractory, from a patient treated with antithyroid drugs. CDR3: CASSQDRVNRGYTF. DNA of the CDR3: TGCGCCAGCAGCCAAGACAGGGTGAATCGTGGCTACACCTTC.